These 20 T cell receptor beta chains share one sample of origin, sequenced in a study of human T cells and chemical hapten exposure (dated by TCRdb to the early 2020s). The meaning of the sample's time point label: patch test 2, 6 weeks after DPC sensitization. Reading the label with the study, this specimen's treatment or condition is: therapeutic diphenylcyclopropenone sensitization with weekly scalp DPC. To prepare the library, RACE was applied. Sequenced on a NextSeq 500. TCRdb redid the processing of the public reads, applying fastp at Q25 and MiXCR, and retained in-frame beta chains. CDR3 protein sequences are deduplicated, and each keeps its most common genes and DNA. This sample lists roughly 30,000 distinct CDR3 sequences; more than 8% were detected once. Roughly 7.1% of the sample is in the top ten clones. Sequenced material: whole blood, taken in connection with sensitization to the hapten diphenylcyclopropenone (DPC). All receptors come from a man aged 30 to 45 with alopecia areata. Some clones in this sample may be carry-over from other donors' samples.

This clonotype was seen only a few times. The gene calls are TRBV13 and TRBJ2-1; 12 bases line up with TRBD2. CDR1 is PRHDT and CDR2 is FYEKMQ in the germline V gene (reference sequence). Unmatched junction bases numbered 4, after V lost 4 bases and J lost 6 bases. The CDR3 length is 15 residues. The CDR3 bases are TGTGCCAGCAGCTCGACTAGCGGGAGCCCCAATGAGCAGTTCTTC. This translates into CASSSTSGSPNEQFF.

In its sample, this clonotype was seen many times. The V and J genes are TRBV6-1 and TRBJ2-7; TRBD1 might be the D (5 bases). The length of the CDR3 is 15 residues. Germline V gene data show CDR1 as MNHNS and CDR2 as SASEGT. V gave up 7 bases and J gave up 0 bases, with 16 bases separating them. Written as DNA, the CDR3 is TGTGCCAGCAAAGAGGCGACAGAGAGCTCCTACGAGCAGTACTTC. Translating gives CASKEATESSYEQYF.

The chain employs TRBV4-3 and TRBJ2-5; 11 nucleotides match TRBD2. CDR3 length equals 19 residues. The ends lost 2 bases at V and 4 bases at J; junction bases unmatched: 15. From germline, CDR1 is LGHNA and CDR2 YSLEER. The CDR3 DNA reads as TGCGCCAGCAGCCAAAATTTCGCGGCCGGGACTAGCGGTCCAGAGACCCAGTACTTC. It specifies CASSQNFAAGTSGPETQYF.

The sample holds a few counts of this clonotype. This chain uses TRBV6-2 or TRBV6-3 with TRBJ1-1; no clear D gene. The germline gives CDR1 MNHEY, CDR2 SVGEGT. The CDR3 sequence is 13 residues long. The V and J ends lost 5 bases and 7 bases respectively, with 14 bases between them. CDR3 region: CASSGPIMGEAFF. The CDR3 coding sequence is TGTGCCAGCAGTGGCCCCATAATGGGTGAAGCTTTCTTT.

This clonotype was recorded many times. The gene calls are TRBV29-1 and TRBJ2-5; D may be TRBD1 (5 bases). The CDR3 contains 13 residues. Between the trimmed V and J ends, which lost 1 base and 5 bases, there was a span of 11 bases. Germline CDR1 reads SQVTM; CDR2 reads ANQGSEA. CDR3: CSVEGQGSETQYF. For the CDR3, the DNA is TGCAGCGTTGAAGGTCAGGGTTCCGAGACCCAGTACTTC. Combining the CDR3 with reference TRBV29-1 and TRBJ2-5 gives the whole variable domain SAVISQKPSRDICQRGTSLTIQCQVDSQVTMMFWYRQQPGQSLTLIATANQGSEATYESGFVIDKFPISRPNLTFSTLTVSNMSPEDSSIYLCSVEGQGSETQYFGPGTRLLVL.

This clonotype was observed a few times. The chain is built from TRBV20-1 and TRBJ2-3; D unclear. Germline CDR1 is DFQATT and CDR2 is SNEGSKA (reference sequence). The CDR3 extends over 15 amino acids. V dropped 4 bases and J dropped 2 bases, with 16 bases sitting between them. The CDR3 DNA reads as TGCAGTGCTACCAAGCGACTGAGTATCACAGATACGCAGTATTTT. This gives the protein CSATKRLSITDTQYF.

This clonotype came up a few times. The chain employs TRBV11-3 and TRBJ2-3, with D perhaps assigned TRBD1 or TRBD2 (5 bases each). V was shortened by 6 bases and J by 2 bases, with 15 bases between the two germline ends. There are 15 residues in the CDR3. In germline, CDR1 is SGHNT, CDR2 YENEEA. CDR3 amino acids: CASSPWDGLTDTQYF. The CDR3 DNA is TGTGCCAGCAGTCCTTGGGACGGCCTCACAGATACGCAGTATTTT.

This clonotype was seen many times. The chain employs TRBV9 and TRBJ2-2; 10 bases match TRBD1. The V segment lost 7 bases and the J segment 5 bases; nucleotides outside the gene matches: 5. CDR1 is SGDLS, CDR2 YYNGEE, per germline. The CDR3 spans 14 residues. CDR3 nucleotides: TGTGCCAGCTGCGGACAGGGGGAAACCGGGGAGCTGTTTTTT. Residues: CASCGQGETGELFF.

This clonotype has more than one count but fewer than ten. The chain joins TRBV7-2 to TRBJ1-5; D is uncertain. The V and J ends lost 1 base and 7 bases respectively, with 14 bases between them. CDR3 length: 15 amino acids. Per the germline V gene, CDR1 is SGHTA and CDR2 is FQGNSA. The CDR3 DNA follows: TGTGCCAGCAGCTTAGAGGCGGGTCTGGGGCAGCCCCAGCATTTT. It codes for CASSLEAGLGQPQHF. The full variable domain, with the rest looked up from reference TRBV7-2 and TRBJ1-5, is GAGVSQSPSNKVTEKGKDVELRCDPISGHTALYWYRQSLGQGLEFLIYFQGNSAPDKSGLPSDRFSAERTGGSVSTLTIQRTQQEDSAVYLCASSLEAGLGQPQHFGDGTRLSIL.

This clonotype occurred many times. J is TRBJ2-3 and V is TRBV11-2; D assignment may be TRBD1 or TRBD2 (5 bases each). The V gene lost 4 bases and the J gene lost 6 bases, with 17 bases spanning the gap. The germline gives CDR1 SGHAT, CDR2 FQNNGV. The CDR3 extends over 15 amino acids. The chain's CDR3 is CASSSRPGQRDTQYF. The CDR3 DNA reads TGTGCCAGCAGCTCCCGGCCGGGGCAGAGGGATACGCAGTATTTT.

The chain couples TRBV29-1 to TRBJ2-1; no firm D call. The CDR3 is 13 amino acids. The germline CDR1 and CDR2 sequences are SQVTM and ANQGSEA. Trimming removed 0 bases at V and 1 base at J, with 4 bases between. The CDR3 sequence is CSVEEFSYNEQFF. CDR3 sequence (DNA): TGCAGCGTTGAAGAATTTTCCTACAATGAGCAGTTCTTC.

This clonotype showed up many times. V and J are TRBV7-9 and TRBJ2-4, with 8 bases identical to TRBD1. V lost 5 bases, J lost 3 bases, and 9 bases stayed unmatched. The V gene's germline CDR1 is SEHNR and CDR2 FQNEAQ (reference sequence). This CDR3 comprises 16 residues. The CDR3 here is CASSATGGSDKNIQYF. CDR3 DNA sequence: TGTGCCAGCAGCGCCACAGGGGGATCGGACAAAAACATTCAGTACTTC. Complete variable domain (other parts from reference TRBV7-9 and TRBJ2-4): DTGVSQNPRHKITKRGQNVTFRCDPISEHNRLYWYRQTLGQGPEFLTYFQNEAQLEKSRLLSDRFSAERPKGSFSTLEIQRTEQGDSAMYLCASSATGGSDKNIQYFGAGTRLSVL.

V and J are TRBV29-1 and TRBJ1-3; D uncertain. Looked up from germline, CDR1 is SQVTM and CDR2 is ANQGSEA. This CDR3 has 13 amino acids. V dropped 2 bases and J dropped 0 bases, with 5 bases sitting between them. The CDR3 region is CSVELSSGNTIYF. The CDR3 bases are TGCAGCGTTGAACTCAGCTCTGGAAACACCATATATTTT.

In its sample, this clonotype was seen many times. This rearrangement joins TRBV28 to TRBJ2-1; TRBD2 matches at 9 bases. This CDR3 contains 16 residues. Trimming took 5 bases from V and 9 from J; bases not matched to a gene: 14. CDR1 is MDHEN and CDR2 is SYDVKM in the germline V gene. CDR3 nucleotides: TGTGCCAGCAGTCGGTTATCTAGCGGGAATCGCGGTGAGCAGTTCTTC. Translating it yields CASSRLSSGNRGEQFF.

Concerning this clonotype: Possible read error: a much larger clone is one base away. V and J are TRBV5-1 and TRBJ2-3; no firm D call. The DNA end lines up better with TRBJ1-5; the J call may be wrong. The CDR3 runs to 14 residues. Germline CDR1 SGHRS, CDR2 YFSETQ. CDR3 sequence: CASSLGLSTDTQHF. The DNA for the CDR3 is TGCGCCAGCAGCTTGGGTCTTAGCACAGATACGCAGCATTTT.

The CDR3 loop reads CASSYMNRADNEQFF. The CDR3, as DNA: TGTGCCAGCAGTTACATGAACAGGGCGGACAATGAGCAGTTCTTC. V and J are TRBV6-6 and TRBJ2-1; D may be TRBD1 (6 bases). The CDR3 covers 15 residues. Per germline, CDR1 MNHNY and CDR2 SVGAGI (reference sequence). V was shortened by 2 bases and J by 5 bases, with 13 bases between the two germline ends.

This clonotype showed up many times. This rearrangement joins TRBV4-2 to TRBJ1-5; D not certain. Germline V lookup: CDR1 LGHNA, CDR2 YNFKEQ. This CDR3 is 15 amino acids long. Trimming took off 1 base at V and 2 bases at J, with 9 bases between the two ends. The CDR3 protein is CASSQGEGGNQPQHF. The CDR3 nucleotides read TGTGCCAGCAGCCAAGGGGAAGGCGGCAATCAGCCCCAGCATTTT.

Many counts were recorded for this clonotype. The chain's CDR3 is CASSLAGRFQPQHF. The CDR3 DNA follows: TGTGCCAGCAGCTTGGCAGGGAGGTTTCAGCCCCAGCATTTT. This chain joins TRBV5-6 and TRBJ1-5; maybe TRBD1 (5 bases). CDR1 and CDR2 from the germline V gene are SGHDT and YYEEEE. The length of the CDR3 is 14 residues. The ends were cut back, 0 bases at V and 6 bases at J, with 10 bases in the middle.

This clonotype was seen ten or more times. The J gene is TRBJ1-1, the V gene TRBV7-3, with D possibly matching TRBD1 (5 bases). Per the germline V gene, CDR1 is SGHTA and CDR2 is FQGTGA. V shed 4 bases and J shed 0 bases, with 12 bases lying between them. The CDR3 covers 15 residues. CDR3 protein: CASSSWGRMNTEAFF. In DNA, the CDR3 is TGTGCCAGCAGCTCCTGGGGACGAATGAACACTGAAGCTTTCTTT. Using reference TRBV7-3 and TRBJ1-1 for the parts outside the CDR3, the full variable domain is GAGVSQTPSNKVTEKGKYVELRCDPISGHTALYWYRQSLGQGPEFLIYFQGTGAADDSGLPNDRFFAVRPEGSVSTLKIQRTERGDSAVYLCASSSWGRMNTEAFFGQGTRLTVV.

This clonotype came up many times. V is TRBV12-3 or TRBV12-4 and J is TRBJ2-1; 9 bases fit TRBD2. V shed 3 bases and J 6 bases; nucleotides not matched to a gene: 6. The CDR3 covers 15 residues. CDR3 protein: CASSFRASGANEQFF. The CDR3 DNA is TGTGCCAGCAGTTTCCGGGCTAGCGGGGCCAATGAGCAGTTCTTC.